The following is a T cell receptor beta chain sequence with its context. What antigen it recognizes has not been identified. Base quality data are lacking; no much larger clone is found one base away. This specimen comes from a study of identical twins (TCRdb year 2016). Looking at the study overall: To test whether fetal clonotypes persist, this study deep-sequenced TCR alpha and beta repertoires from monozygotic twins, from unrelated adults of various ages, and from cord blood. Replicate twin experiments were performed at different times using different library preparation protocols to rule out contamination. Study-level results and caveats: Conclusions relied on cross-sectional statistical analysis, since the same donors could not be followed over many years. Recombination models systematically underestimated out-of-frame TCR alpha sharing in monozygotic twins but agreed with sharing between unrelated individuals. Invariant T cells such as MAIT and iNKT could partly confound zero-insertion analyses, though diverse VJ usage argued against this for most clonotypes. The excess sharing between twins in beta out-of-frame sequences was weaker because fewer shared sequences reduced the signal-to-noise ratio. Abundant cord blood beta clonotypes had fewer insertions, young adult naive repertoires showed a similar but weaker trend, and memory repertoires showed no such trend. Compared with coincidental sharing between unrelated individuals, an excess of low generation-probability sequences was observed among out-of-frame TCR alpha sequences shared between twins.

From a lookup of the germline V gene, CDR1 and CDR2 are SGHRS and YFSETQ. V is cut back by 4 bases and J by 0 bases, with 18 bases in the junction unmatched. From the cysteine through the phenylalanine, the CDR3 covers 20 amino acids. The only DNA kept is the CDR3, 60 bases in frame from the first base. The library was prepared using 5' RACE. TCRdb records Illumina HiSeq 2000 as the sequencer. Template switching added a universal primer binding site, and the final cDNA carried a unique molecular identifier that allowed TCR cDNA molecules to be counted accurately. First-strand cDNA for TCR alpha and beta chains was synthesized from specific primers in the conserved constant-segment region. Each cDNA library was double barcoded, with a SMART-Mk sample barcode plus Illumina barcodes, to control for contamination. TruSeq adapter sequences and Illumina sample barcodes were added in two successive PCR steps. Sequencing of the TCR alpha and beta cDNA libraries was done on the Illumina HiSeq platform using custom primers. The original pipeline was this. Unique molecular identifiers were extracted from raw reads with MiGEC, and CDR3 positions were determined with MiXCR. Recombination models were inferred per individual with the repgenHMM and IGoR tools using an EM algorithm. The analysis of shared clonotypes was done with the tcR package in R, with sharing normalized by the product of cloneset sizes. Out-of-frame nonproductive sequences were analyzed to study raw recombination free of thymic and clonal selection effects. Using fastp at Q25 and MiXCR, TCRdb reprocessed the public reads and kept productive beta chains. CDR3 protein duplicates are merged, each entry listing the most common genes and DNA. These V and J calls derive from TCRdb rather than the authors' analysis. Counted in this sample were 400,000 to 600,000 distinct CDR3 sequences; approximately 20% of them appeared once. The ten largest clonotypes hold about 0.5% of the sample.

Only healthy Caucasian donors were included. Three pairs of female monozygotic twins, all aged roughly 18 to 29 years, made up the twin cohort. Positive isolation kits from Invitrogen were used to isolate the CD4+ and CD8+ T cell populations. These records were also assigned to another study, of yellow fever vaccine responses in identical twins. As that second study puts it: According to the authors, in identical twins the way T cells responded to vaccination appeared partly convergent and partly personalized. In the study, vaccine-responding T cell clones were precisely tracked in identical twins.

The TCR was taken from a woman aged 18-29 years in good health. The chain is assembled from TRBV5-1 and TRBJ2-3, with 9 middle bases fitting TRBD2. The sequencing sample was made of CD4+ T cells sorted from blood. The DNA reads TGCGCCAGCAGCCCCCCTTTGGGGCTAGCGGGGTCGGGTAGCACAGATACGCAGTATTTT. Its translation reads: CASSPPLGLAGSGSTDTQYF. Beyond the CDR3, the reference TRBV5-1 and TRBJ2-3 genes provide the residues; the full variable domain reads: KAGVTQTPRYLIKTRGQQVTLSCSPISGHRSVSWYQQTPGQGLQFLFEYFSETQRNKGNFPGRFSGRQFSNSRSEMNVSTLELGDSALYLCASSPPLGLAGSGSTDTQYFGPGTRLTVL.